The clone carrying this T cell receptor (beta chain) was recorded at least ten times. Its matching antigen is unknown. Clinicians made diagnoses from clinical symptoms, serum thyroxine, TRAb, thyroid ultrasound and orbital computed tomography. RNA transcripts yielded amplified TCR beta CDR3 regions. RT-PCR was first run with HTBI primers, then multiplex PCR in a second round. A single record per CDR3 protein comes from TCRdb applying MiXCR to the multiplex PCR reads. The table shows roughly 1.1 million distinct CDR3 sequences, with 35% to 45% occurring only once. The CDR3 length is 14 residues. Looked up from germline, CDR1 is MNHEY and CDR2 is SVGAGI. V was shortened by 5 bases and J by 1 base, with 9 bases between the two germline ends. These data originate in a study of Graves' ophthalmopathy and Graves' hyperthyroidism. Background on the study: Ophthalmopathy not arising within 18 months of follow-up defined hyperthyroidism as stable.

General study points: Most expanded thyroid clonotypes above 0.001 frequency also appeared in blood.

The source of this sequence is an adult man with Graves' hyperthyroidism. The chain combines TRBV6-5 with TRBJ1-5, with D possibly TRBD1 on 5 matching bases. Sequenced: peripheral blood or thyroid tissue (not recorded which). Here the CDR3 reads CASSDRPSNQPQHF. The CDR3 DNA reads as TGTGCCAGCAGTGACAGACCGAGCAATCAGCCCCAGCATTTT.